These T cell receptor beta chains were read from a single sample in a study of Ad26.COV2.S vaccination and SARS-CoV-2 variants. This table comes from immunoSEQ multiplex PCR, and its TCRdb copy is limited to in-frame clones, with some not included. The top ten clones hold less than 4% of a sample with a few hundred thousand clones, 70% to 90% of them seen once. The input for sequencing was peripheral blood, taken in a trial of Ad26.COV2.S vaccine versus placebo. The receptors come from a person between 18 and 65 years old who received the Ad26.COV2.S COVID-19 vaccine or a placebo. CDR3s include the opening cysteine and the closing phenylalanine or tryptophan. Fields, in order: J gene, V gene, CDR3 protein.

J: TRBJ2-7; V: TRBV30; CDR3: CAWSVPDYGMEEQYF
J: TRBJ2-1; V: TRBV7-3; CDR3: CASSLNSQDEQFF
J: TRBJ2-7; V: TRBV7-2; CDR3: CASSYRDSSYEQYF
J: TRBJ1-3; V: TRBV15; CDR3: CATSRDPGGLGNTIYF
J: TRBJ2-3; V: TRBV24-1; CDR3: CATSDFPTGGATDTQYF
J: TRBJ2-1; V: TRBV19; CDR3: CASSYGDLSYNEQFF
J: TRBJ2-3; V: TRBV29-1; CDR3: CSVEDGYTDTQYF
J: TRBJ1-4; V: TRBV18; CDR3: CASSPPHPGEVEKLFF
J: TRBJ2-1; V: TRBV12-3/TRBV12-4; CDR3: CASSPNTYNEQFF
J: TRBJ1-3; V: TRBV19; CDR3: CASSRQVLSGNTIYF
J: TRBJ2-7; V: TRBV30; CDR3: CAWTRTYEQYF
J: TRBJ2-2; V: TRBV15; CDR3: CATSRDPRQRGTGELFF
J: TRBJ2-1; V: TRBV7-2; CDR3: CASSSPGNEQFF
J: TRBJ2-3; V: TRBV6-5; CDR3: CASSSGGLDTDTQYF